This T cell receptor beta chain was documented in a study of identical twins. Notes on the study in general: Models underpredicted monozygotic twin sharing of out-of-frame TCR alpha. The presence of invariant MAIT and iNKT cells could partly confound analyses of zero-insertion sequences.

This CDR3 contains 13 residues. Germline V gives CDR1 DFQATT, CDR2 SNEGSKA (reference sequence). Trimming pared 0 bases from V and 8 bases from J, leaving 13 bases between. Concerning this clonotype itself: What it recognizes is unknown.

There were only healthy Caucasians among the donors. TCRdb fed the 5' RACE reads into MiXCR, producing one record per CDR3 protein. The repertoire has over 550,000 distinct CDR3 sequences, just over 7% of them found once; the top ten carry 1.5% to 2%. The sample was also linked to a second study, of yellow fever vaccine responses in identical twins.

Sequencing was carried out using PBMCs. The chain carries TRBV20-1 and TRBJ1-2; possibly TRBD1 for D (6 bases). The receptor was isolated from a woman aged 18-35 years in good health. This chain's CDR3 is CSARDTGAGGYTF. CDR3 in DNA: TGCAGTGCTAGAGATACGGGGGCTGGGGGCTACACCTTC.